This T cell receptor beta chain was identified during a study of cytomegalovirus exposure and HLA in healthy donors. 13 Jbeta primers and 60 Vbeta primers were used for the PCR. TCRdb's table, derived via immunoSEQ multiplex PCR, lists solely in-frame clones and lacks some. The repertoire holds 150,000 to 200,000 clones, with around 68% as singletons. The table lists this clone with a count of one. The length of the CDR3 is 13 residues. Germline CDR1 and CDR2: SNHLY and FYNNEI. V was clipped by 7 bases and J by 4 bases, with 13 bases between them. The chain combines TRBV2 with TRBJ1-1, with D tentatively TRBD1 (5 bases). The specimen sequenced was PBMCs. The sequence derives from a woman aged 40 to 50 in good health and CMV-seropositive. This CDR3 reads CASMSEGVTEAFF. The DNA for the CDR3 is TGTGCCAGCATGTCGGAAGGGGTCACTGAAGCTTTCTTT.